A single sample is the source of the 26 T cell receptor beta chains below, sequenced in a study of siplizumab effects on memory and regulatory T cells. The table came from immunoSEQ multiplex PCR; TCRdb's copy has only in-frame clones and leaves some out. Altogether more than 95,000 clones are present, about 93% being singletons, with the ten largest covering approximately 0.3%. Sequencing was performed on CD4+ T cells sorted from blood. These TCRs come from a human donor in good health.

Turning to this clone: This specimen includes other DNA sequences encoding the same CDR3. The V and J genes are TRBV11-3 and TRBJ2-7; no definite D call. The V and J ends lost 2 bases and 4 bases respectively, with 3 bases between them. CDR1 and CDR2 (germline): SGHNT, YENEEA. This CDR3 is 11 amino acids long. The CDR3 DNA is TGTGCCAGCAGCTTATATTACGAGCAGTACTTC. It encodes CASSLYYEQYF.

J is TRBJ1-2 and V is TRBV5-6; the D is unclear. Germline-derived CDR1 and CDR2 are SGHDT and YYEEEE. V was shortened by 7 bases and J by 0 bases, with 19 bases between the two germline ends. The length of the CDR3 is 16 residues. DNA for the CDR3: TGTGCCAGCGCATTGTCCCCAGGCACCTCTAACTATGGCTACACCTTC. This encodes CASALSPGTSNYGYTF.

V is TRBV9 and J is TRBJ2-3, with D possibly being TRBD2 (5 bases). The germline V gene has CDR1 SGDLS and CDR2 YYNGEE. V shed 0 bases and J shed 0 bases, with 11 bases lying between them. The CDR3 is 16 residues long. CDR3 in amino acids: CASSVGASPSTDTQYF. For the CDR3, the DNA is TGTGCCAGCAGCGTAGGGGCTAGCCCTAGCACAGATACGCAGTATTTT.

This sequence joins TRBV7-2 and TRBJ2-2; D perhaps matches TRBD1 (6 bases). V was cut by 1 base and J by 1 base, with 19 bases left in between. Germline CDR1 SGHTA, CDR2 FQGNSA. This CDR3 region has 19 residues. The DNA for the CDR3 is TGTGCCAGCAGCTTAGTCCGCGAGGGGGAGACCTTGAACACCGGGGAGCTGTTTTTT. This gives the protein CASSLVREGETLNTGELFF.

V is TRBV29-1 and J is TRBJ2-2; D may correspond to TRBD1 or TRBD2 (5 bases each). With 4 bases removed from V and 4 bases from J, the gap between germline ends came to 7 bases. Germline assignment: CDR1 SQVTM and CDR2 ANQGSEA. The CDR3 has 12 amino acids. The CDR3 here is CSVGGATGELFF. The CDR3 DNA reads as TGCAGCGTTGGAGGGGCCACCGGGGAGCTGTTTTTT.

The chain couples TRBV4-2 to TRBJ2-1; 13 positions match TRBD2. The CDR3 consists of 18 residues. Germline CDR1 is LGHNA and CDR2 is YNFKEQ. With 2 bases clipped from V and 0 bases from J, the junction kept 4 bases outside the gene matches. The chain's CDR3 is CASSQRTSGGSSYNEQFF. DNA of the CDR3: TGTGCCAGCAGCCAACGGACTAGCGGGGGCAGCTCCTACAATGAGCAGTTCTTC.

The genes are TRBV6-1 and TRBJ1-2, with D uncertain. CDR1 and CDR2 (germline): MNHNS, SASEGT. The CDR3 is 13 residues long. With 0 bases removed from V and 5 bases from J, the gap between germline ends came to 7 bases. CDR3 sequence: CASSEARGYGYTF. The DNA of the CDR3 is TGTGCCAGCAGTGAAGCGAGAGGGTATGGCTACACCTTC.

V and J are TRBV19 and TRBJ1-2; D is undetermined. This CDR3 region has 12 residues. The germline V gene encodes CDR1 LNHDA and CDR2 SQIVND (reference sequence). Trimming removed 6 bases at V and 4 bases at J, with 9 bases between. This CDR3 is CASSRTSYGYTF. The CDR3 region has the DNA TGTGCCAGTAGCAGGACGTCCTATGGCTACACCTTC.

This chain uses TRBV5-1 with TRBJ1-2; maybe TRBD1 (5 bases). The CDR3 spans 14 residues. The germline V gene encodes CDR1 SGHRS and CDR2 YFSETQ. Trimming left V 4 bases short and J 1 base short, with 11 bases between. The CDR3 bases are TGCGCCAGCAGCCCGGGGGAGTATAACTATGGCTACACCTTC. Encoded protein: CASSPGEYNYGYTF.

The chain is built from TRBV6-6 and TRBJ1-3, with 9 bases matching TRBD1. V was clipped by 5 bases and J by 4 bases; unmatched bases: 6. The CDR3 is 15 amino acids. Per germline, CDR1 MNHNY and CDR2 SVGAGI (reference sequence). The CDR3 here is CASSQTGTGGNTIYF. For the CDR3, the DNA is TGTGCCAGCAGTCAAACGGGGACAGGGGGAAACACCATATATTTT.

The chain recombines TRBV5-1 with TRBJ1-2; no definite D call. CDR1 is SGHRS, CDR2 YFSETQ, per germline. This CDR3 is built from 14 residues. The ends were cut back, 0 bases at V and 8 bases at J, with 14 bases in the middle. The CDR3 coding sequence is TGCGCCAGCAGCTTGGGCAGCGGCGCGGGGGGCTACACCTTC. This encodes CASSLGSGAGGYTF. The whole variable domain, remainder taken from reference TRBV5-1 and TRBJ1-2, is KAGVTQTPRYLIKTRGQQVTLSCSPISGHRSVSWYQQTPGQGLQFLFEYFSETQRNKGNFPGRFSGRQFSNSRSEMNVSTLELGDSALYLCASSLGSGAGGYTFGSGTRLTVV.

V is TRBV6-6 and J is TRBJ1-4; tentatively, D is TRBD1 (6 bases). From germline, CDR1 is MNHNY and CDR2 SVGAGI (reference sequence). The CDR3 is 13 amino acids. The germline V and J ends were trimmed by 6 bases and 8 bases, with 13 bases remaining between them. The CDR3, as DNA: TGTGCCAGCAGACCAGGGGAGAACGAAAAACTGTTTTTT. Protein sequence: CASRPGENEKLFF.

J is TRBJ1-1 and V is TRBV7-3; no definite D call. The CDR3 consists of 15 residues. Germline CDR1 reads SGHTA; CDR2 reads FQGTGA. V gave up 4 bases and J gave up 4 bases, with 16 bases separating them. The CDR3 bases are TGTGCCAGCAGCTCCAGCCTACCGGGTTGCACTGAAGCTTTCTTT. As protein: CASSSSLPGCTEAFF.

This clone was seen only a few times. The CDR3 coding sequence is TGTGCCAGCATTATTGAACAGGGGCGGTATCAGCCCCAGCATTTT. This encodes CASIIEQGRYQPQHF. The J gene is TRBJ1-5, the V gene TRBV6-1, with 7 bases lining up with TRBD1. V lost 7 bases, J lost 5 bases, and 11 bases stayed unmatched. This CDR3 spans 15 amino acids. Looked up from germline, CDR1 is MNHNS and CDR2 is SASEGT.

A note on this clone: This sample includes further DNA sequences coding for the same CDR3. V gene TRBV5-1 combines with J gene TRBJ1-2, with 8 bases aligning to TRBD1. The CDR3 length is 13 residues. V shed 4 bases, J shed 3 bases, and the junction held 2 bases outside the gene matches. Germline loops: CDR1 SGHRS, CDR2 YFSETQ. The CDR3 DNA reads TGCGCCAGCAGCCTGGACAGGGACTATGGCTACACCTTC. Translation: CASSLDRDYGYTF.

CDR3 in amino acids: CASSLALGSYNEQFF. The CDR3 DNA sequence: TGTGCCAGCAGCTTAGCGCTAGGCTCCTACAATGAGCAGTTCTTC. The chain joins TRBV11-2 to TRBJ2-1; D is unresolved. Trimming left V 1 base short and J 0 bases short, with 7 bases between. Germline V gene data show CDR1 as SGHAT and CDR2 as FQNNGV. The length of the CDR3 is 15 residues.

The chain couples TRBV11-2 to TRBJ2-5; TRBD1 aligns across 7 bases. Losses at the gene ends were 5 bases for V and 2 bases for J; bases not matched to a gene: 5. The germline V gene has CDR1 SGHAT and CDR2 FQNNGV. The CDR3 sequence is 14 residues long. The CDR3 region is CASSDIRGQETQYF. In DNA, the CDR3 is TGTGCCAGCAGCGACATCAGGGGGCAAGAGACCCAGTACTTC.

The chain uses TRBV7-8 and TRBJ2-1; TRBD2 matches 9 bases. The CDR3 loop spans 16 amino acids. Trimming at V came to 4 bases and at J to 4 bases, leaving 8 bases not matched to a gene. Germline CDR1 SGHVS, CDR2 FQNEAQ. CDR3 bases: TGTGCCAGCAGCTCAGTGGCTAGCGGGGCTTACAATGAGCAGTTCTTC. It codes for CASSSVASGAYNEQFF.

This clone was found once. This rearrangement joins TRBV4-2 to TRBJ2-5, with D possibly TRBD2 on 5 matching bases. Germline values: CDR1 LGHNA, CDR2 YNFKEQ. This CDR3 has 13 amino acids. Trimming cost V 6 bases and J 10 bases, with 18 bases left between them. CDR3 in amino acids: CASSAVKSGFQYF. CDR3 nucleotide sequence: TGTGCCAGCAGTGCTGTAAAATCGGGGTTCCAGTACTTC.

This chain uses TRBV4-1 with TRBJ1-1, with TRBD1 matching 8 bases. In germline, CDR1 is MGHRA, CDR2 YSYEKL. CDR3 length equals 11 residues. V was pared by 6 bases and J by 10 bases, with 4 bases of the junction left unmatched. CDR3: CASSQGAVAFF. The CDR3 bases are TGCGCCAGCAGTCAGGGGGCGGTAGCTTTCTTT.

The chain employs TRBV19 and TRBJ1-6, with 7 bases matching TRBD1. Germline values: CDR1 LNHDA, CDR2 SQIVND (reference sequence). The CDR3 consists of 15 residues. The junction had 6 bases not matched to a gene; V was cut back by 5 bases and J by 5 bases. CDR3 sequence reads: CASSVRGRDNSPLHF. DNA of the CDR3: TGTGCCAGTAGTGTAAGGGGGCGCGATAATTCACCCCTCCACTTT. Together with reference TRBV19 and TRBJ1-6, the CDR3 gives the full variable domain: DGGITQSPKYLFRKEGQNVTLSCEQNLNHDAMYWYRQDPGQGLRLIYYSQIVNDFQKGDIAEGYSVSREKKESFPLTVTSAQKNPTAFYLCASSVRGRDNSPLHFGNGTRLTVT.

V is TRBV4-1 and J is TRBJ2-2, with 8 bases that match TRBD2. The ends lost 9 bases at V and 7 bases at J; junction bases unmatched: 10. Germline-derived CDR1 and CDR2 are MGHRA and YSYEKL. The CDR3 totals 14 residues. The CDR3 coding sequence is TGCGCCAGTCAAGCGGGGGCAAGGGTCGGGGAGCTGTTTTTT. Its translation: CASQAGARVGELFF.

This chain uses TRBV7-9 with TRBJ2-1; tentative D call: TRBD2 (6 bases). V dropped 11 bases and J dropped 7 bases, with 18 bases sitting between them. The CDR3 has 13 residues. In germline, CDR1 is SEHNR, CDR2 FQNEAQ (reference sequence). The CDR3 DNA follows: TGTGCCGACGGGGGTCCCGGAGGGAATGAGCAGTTCTTC. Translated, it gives CADGGPGGNEQFF.

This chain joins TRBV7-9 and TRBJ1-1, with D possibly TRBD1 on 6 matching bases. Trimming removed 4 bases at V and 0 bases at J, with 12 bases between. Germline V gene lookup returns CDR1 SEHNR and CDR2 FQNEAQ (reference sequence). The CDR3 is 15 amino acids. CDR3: CASSSTRGLNTEAFF. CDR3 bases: TGTGCCAGCAGCTCCACACGGGGGCTGAACACTGAAGCTTTCTTT.

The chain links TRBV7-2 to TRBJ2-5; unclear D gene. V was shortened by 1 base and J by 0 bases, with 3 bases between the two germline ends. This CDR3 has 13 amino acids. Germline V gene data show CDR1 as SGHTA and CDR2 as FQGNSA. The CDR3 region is CASSLVNQETQYF. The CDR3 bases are TGTGCCAGCAGCTTAGTCAACCAAGAGACCCAGTACTTC.

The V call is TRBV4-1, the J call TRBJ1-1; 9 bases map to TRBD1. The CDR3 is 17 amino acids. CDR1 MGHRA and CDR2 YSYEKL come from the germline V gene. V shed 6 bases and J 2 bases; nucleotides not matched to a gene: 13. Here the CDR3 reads CASRPGTGKIINTEAFF. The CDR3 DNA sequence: TGCGCCAGCAGACCCGGGACAGGGAAGATCATTAACACTGAAGCTTTCTTT.